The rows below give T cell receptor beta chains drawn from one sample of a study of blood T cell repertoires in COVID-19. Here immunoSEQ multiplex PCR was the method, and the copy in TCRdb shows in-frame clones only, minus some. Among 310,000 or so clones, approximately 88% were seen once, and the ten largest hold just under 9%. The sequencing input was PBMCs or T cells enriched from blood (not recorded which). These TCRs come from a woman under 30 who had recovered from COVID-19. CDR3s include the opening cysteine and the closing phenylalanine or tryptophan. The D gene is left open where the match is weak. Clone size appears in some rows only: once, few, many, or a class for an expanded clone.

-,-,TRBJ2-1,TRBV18,TGTGCCAGCTCACGAATTTACAGCCACAATGAGCAGTTCTTC,CASSRIYSHNEQFF
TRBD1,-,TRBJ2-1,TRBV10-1,TGCGCCAGCAGCAATCGGACAGGGCGAGACTACTACTACTACTACTACTACAATGAGCAGTTCTTC,CASSNRTGRDYYYYYYYNEQFF
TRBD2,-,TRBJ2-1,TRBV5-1,TGCGCCAGCAGCTTGAGTGGGACTACCTTCTCCTACAATGAGCAGTTCTTC,CASSLSGTTFSYNEQFF
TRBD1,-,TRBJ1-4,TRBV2,TGTGCCAGCAGTCCTCTGGGGACAGGGAATGAAAAACTGTTTTTT,CASSPLGTGNEKLFF
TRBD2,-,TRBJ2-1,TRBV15,TGTGCCACCAGCAATTTTTCCGGGACTAGCGGGAGATGGTGGTCCTACAATGAGCAGTTCTTC,CATSNFSGTSGRWWSYNEQFF
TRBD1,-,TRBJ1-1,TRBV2,TGTGCCAGCAGGGTGACAGGGCACACTGAAGCTTTCTTT,CASRVTGHTEAFF
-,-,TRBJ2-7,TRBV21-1,TGTGCCAGCAGCAAAACCCCACGGGGGTTGCACGAGCAGTACTTC,CASSKTPRGLHEQYF
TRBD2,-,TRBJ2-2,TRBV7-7,TGTGCCAGCAGCCCAGATGGGGGGGCGAACACCGGGGAGCTGTTTTTT,CASSPDGGANTGELFF
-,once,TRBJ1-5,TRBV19,TGTGCCAGTAGTATAGGGCGGGGGAGGACGAGTCAGCCCCAGCATTTT,CASSIGRGRTSQPQHF
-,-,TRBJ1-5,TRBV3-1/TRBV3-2,TGTGCCAGCAGCCAAGAACAGGGATCCCCCCAACAGCATTTT,CASSQEQGSPQQHF